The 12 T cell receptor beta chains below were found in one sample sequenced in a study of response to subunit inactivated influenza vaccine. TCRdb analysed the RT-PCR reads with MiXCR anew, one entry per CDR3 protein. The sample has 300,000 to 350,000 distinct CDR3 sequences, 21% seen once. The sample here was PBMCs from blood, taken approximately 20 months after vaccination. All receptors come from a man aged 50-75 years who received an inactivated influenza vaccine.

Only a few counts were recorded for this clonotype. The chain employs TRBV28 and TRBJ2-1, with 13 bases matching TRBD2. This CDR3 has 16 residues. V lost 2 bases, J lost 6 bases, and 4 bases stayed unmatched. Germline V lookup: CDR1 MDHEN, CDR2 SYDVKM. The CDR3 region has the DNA TGTGCCAGCAGTTTACTGGGACTAGCGGGGCTCAATGAGCAGTTCTTC. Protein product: CASSLLGLAGLNEQFF.

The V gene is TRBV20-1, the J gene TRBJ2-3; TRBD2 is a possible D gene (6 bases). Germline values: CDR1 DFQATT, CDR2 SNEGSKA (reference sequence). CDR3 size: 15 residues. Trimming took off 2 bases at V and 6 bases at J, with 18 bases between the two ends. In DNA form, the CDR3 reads TGCAGTGCTAGACTAGCGTCAGATCTTTTTGATACGCAGTATTTT. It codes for CSARLASDLFDTQYF.

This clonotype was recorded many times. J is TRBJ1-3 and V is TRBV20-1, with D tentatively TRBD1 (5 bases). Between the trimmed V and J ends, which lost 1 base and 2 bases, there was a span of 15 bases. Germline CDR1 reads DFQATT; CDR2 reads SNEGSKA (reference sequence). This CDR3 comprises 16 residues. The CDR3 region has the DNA TGCAGTGCTAGAGTCGTCAGGGCCGGGGCTGGAAACACCATATATTTT. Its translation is CSARVVRAGAGNTIYF.

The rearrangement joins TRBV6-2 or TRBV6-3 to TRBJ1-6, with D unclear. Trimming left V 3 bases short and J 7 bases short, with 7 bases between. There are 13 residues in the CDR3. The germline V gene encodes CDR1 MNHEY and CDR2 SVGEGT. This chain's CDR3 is CASSYTQNSPLHF. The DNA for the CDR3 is TGTGCCAGCAGTTATACCCAGAATTCACCCCTCCACTTT.

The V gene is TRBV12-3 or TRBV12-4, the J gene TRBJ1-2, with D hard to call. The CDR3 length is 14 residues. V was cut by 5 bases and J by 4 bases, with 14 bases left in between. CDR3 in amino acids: CASSPSDNLYGYTF. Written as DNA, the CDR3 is TGTGCCAGCAGTCCGTCCGACAACCTCTATGGCTACACCTTC.

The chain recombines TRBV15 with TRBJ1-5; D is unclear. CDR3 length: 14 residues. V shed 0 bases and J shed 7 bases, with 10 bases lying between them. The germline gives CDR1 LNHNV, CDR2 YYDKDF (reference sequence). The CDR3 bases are TGTGCCACCAGCAGAGATCGCGGTACCCAGCCCCAGCATTTT. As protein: CATSRDRGTQPQHF.

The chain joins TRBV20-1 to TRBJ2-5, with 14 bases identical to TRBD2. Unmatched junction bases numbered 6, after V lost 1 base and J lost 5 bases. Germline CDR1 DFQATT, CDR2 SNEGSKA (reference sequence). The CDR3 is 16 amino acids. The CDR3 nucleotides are TGCAGTGCTAGAGCCCGACTAGCGGGGGGGCGGGAGACCCAGTACTTC. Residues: CSARARLAGGRETQYF.

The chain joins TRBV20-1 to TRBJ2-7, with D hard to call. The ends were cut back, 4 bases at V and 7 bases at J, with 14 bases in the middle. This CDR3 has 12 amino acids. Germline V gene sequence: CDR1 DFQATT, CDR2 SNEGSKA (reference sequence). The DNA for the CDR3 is TGCAGTGCTATCTCTCCAAACTTGGAGCAGTACTTC. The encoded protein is CSAISPNLEQYF.

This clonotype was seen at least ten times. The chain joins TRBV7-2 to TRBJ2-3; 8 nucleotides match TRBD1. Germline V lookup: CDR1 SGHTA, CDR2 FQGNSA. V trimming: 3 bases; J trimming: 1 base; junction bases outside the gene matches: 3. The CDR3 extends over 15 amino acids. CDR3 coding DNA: TGTGCCAGCAGCTTCCCAGGGGGCGGCACAGATACGCAGTATTTT. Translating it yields CASSFPGGGTDTQYF. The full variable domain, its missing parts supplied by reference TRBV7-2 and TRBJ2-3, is GAGVSQSPSNKVTEKGKDVELRCDPISGHTALYWYRQSLGQGLEFLIYFQGNSAPDKSGLPSDRFSAERTGGSVSTLTIQRTQQEDSAVYLCASSFPGGGTDTQYFGPGTRLTVL.

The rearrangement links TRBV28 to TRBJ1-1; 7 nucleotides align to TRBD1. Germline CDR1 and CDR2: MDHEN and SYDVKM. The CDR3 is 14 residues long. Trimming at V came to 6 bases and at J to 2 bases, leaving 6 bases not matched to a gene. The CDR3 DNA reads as TGTGCCAGCAGAGCAGGGGGTTCTAACACTGAAGCTTTCTTT. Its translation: CASRAGGSNTEAFF.

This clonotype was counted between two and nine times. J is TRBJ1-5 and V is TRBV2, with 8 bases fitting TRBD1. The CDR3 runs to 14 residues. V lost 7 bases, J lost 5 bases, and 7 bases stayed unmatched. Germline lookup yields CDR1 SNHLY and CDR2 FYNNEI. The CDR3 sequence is CASNIDRGDQPQHF. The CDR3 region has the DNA TGTGCCAGCAACATAGACAGGGGTGATCAGCCCCAGCATTTT.

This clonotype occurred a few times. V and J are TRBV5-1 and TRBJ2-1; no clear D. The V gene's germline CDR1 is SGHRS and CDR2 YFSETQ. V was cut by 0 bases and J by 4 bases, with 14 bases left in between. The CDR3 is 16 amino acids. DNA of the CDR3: TGCGCCAGCAGCTTGGCCGTCAGGAACACATACAATGAGCAGTTCTTC. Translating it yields CASSLAVRNTYNEQFF.